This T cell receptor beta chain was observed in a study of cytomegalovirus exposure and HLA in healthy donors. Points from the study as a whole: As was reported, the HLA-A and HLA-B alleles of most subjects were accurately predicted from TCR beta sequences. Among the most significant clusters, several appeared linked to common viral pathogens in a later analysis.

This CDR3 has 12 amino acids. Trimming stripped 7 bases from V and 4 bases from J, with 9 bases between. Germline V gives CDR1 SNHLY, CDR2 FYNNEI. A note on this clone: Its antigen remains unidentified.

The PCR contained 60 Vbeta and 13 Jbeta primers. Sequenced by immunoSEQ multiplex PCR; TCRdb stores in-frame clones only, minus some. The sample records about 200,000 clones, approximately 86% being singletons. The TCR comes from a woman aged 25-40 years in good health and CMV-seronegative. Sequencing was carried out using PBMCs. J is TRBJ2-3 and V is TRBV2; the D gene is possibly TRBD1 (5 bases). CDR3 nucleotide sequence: TGTGCCAGCAAGGGGAACTCAGATACGCAGTATTTT. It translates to CASKGNSDTQYF.